Sequencing of this TCR beta chain was carried out in a study of cytomegalovirus exposure and HLA in healthy donors. As for the study in general: In a previous analysis, 117 million unique TCR beta sequences were found from 170 million or so T cells. In terms of ancestry, the Caucasian-associated cluster contained 75% to 90% of the approximately 420 genotyped donors.

This clone has only a few counts. PCR amplification relied on 60 Vbeta primers (plus 13 Jbeta primers). Study processing details: Counted up in a later analysis, unique TCR beta chains came to some 82 million, with around 10 million shared. The table came from immunoSEQ multiplex PCR; TCRdb's copy has only in-frame clones and leaves some out. For V, J and clone size, that table is used; D and trimming come from the DNA. Of about 180,000 clones listed, 76% are singletons. CDR1 is LGHNA, CDR2 YNFKEQ, per germline. This CDR3 contains 18 residues. The ends lost 1 base at V and 4 bases at J; junction bases unmatched: 14.

The chain combines TRBV4-2 with TRBJ2-7, with 9 nucleotides matching TRBD2. This clonotype was sampled from a woman in her twenties or thirties in good health and CMV-seropositive. Material for sequencing was PBMCs. The CDR3 region has the DNA TGTGCCAGCAGCCAAGGCCTTCGGAAAGCGGGGGGTATTTACGAGCAGTACTTC. Its translation: CASSQGLRKAGGIYEQYF.